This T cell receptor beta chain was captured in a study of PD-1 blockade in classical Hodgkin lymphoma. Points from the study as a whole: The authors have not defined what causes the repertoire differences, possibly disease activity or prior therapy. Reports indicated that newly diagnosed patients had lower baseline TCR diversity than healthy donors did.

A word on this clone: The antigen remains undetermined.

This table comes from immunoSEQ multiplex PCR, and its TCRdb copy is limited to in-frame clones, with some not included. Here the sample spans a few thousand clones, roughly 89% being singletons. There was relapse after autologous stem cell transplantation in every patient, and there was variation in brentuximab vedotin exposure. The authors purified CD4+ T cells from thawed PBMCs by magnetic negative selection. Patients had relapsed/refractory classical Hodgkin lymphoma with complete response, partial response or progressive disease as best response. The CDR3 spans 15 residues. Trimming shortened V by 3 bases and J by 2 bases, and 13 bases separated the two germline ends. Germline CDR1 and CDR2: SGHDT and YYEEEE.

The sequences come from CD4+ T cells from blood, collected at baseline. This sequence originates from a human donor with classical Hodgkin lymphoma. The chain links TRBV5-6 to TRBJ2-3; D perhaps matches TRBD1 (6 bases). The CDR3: CASSSLGHLTDTQYF. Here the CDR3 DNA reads TGTGCCAGCAGCTCTTTGGGACATCTCACAGATACGCAGTATTTT.